This is a list of T cell receptor beta chains from one sample in a study of blood T cell repertoires in COVID-19. The repertoire was sequenced with immunoSEQ multiplex PCR; TCRdb's copy has only in-frame clones and lacks some. The sample contains 100,000 to 150,000 clones, roughly 72% of which appear only once. The sequenced sample consisted of peripheral blood. These receptors were collected from a man in his 60s with acute or convalescent COVID-19. CDR3s include the opening cysteine and the closing phenylalanine or tryptophan. D genes are given only for firm matches.

d_gene: TRBD2; j_gene: TRBJ2-1; v_gene: TRBV7-9; CDR3aa: CASSLVTGRWNEQFF
d_gene: TRBD1; j_gene: TRBJ2-7; v_gene: TRBV7-3; CDR3aa: CASSFGTAGNEQYF
d_gene: .; j_gene: TRBJ1-1; v_gene: TRBV9; CDR3aa: CASSGGLAENTEAFF
d_gene: TRBD2; j_gene: TRBJ2-5; v_gene: TRBV9; CDR3aa: CASSGRGRAGETQYF
d_gene: .; j_gene: TRBJ1-2; v_gene: TRBV12-3/TRBV12-4; CDR3aa: CASSFGYGYTF
d_gene: .; j_gene: TRBJ2-1; v_gene: TRBV5-6; CDR3aa: CASSLGAFGSDEQFF
d_gene: .; j_gene: TRBJ2-3; v_gene: TRBV9; CDR3aa: CASSLSRNGGGHRDPQYF
d_gene: TRBD1; j_gene: TRBJ2-2; v_gene: TRBV19; CDR3aa: CASSTGTGGSGELFF
d_gene: .; j_gene: TRBJ2-3; v_gene: TRBV5-1; CDR3aa: CASSLDRDTQYF
d_gene: .; j_gene: TRBJ1-5; v_gene: TRBV6-2/TRBV6-3; CDR3aa: CASSRAALSNQPQHF
d_gene: .; j_gene: TRBJ1-2; v_gene: TRBV6-5; CDR3aa: CASTGAHGYTF
d_gene: TRBD1; j_gene: TRBJ1-2; v_gene: TRBV14; CDR3aa: CASSRVTGEDYGYTF
d_gene: TRBD1; j_gene: TRBJ2-5; v_gene: TRBV3-1/TRBV3-2; CDR3aa: CASSQGSGTGQETQYF
d_gene: TRBD2; j_gene: TRBJ2-7; v_gene: TRBV5-1; CDR3aa: CASSLAPLTGTSGANRYNEQYF
d_gene: TRBD1; j_gene: TRBJ1-2; v_gene: TRBV11-3; CDR3aa: CASSSGTGGYGYTF
d_gene: TRBD1; j_gene: TRBJ1-1; v_gene: TRBV5-1; CDR3aa: CASSLGQVFEAFF
d_gene: .; j_gene: TRBJ1-6; v_gene: TRBV11-3; CDR3aa: CASSLDEDSPLHF